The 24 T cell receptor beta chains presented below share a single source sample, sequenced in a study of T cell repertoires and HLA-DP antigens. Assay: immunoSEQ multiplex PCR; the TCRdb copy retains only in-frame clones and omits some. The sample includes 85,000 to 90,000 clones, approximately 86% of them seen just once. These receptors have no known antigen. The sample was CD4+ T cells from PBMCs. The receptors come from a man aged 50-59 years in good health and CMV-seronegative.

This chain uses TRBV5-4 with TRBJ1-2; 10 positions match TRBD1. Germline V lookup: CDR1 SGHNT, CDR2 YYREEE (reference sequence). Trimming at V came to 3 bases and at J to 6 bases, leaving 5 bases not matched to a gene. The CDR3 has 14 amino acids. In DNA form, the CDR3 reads TGTGCCAGCAGCTCCGGGACAGGGGTTGATGGCTACACCTTC. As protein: CASSSGTGVDGYTF. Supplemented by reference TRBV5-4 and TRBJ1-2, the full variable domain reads ETGVTQSPTHLIKTRGQQVTLRCSSQSGHNTVSWYQQALGQGPQFIFQYYREEENGRGNFPPRFSGLQFPNYSSELNVNALELDDSALYLCASSSGTGVDGYTFGSGTRLTVV.

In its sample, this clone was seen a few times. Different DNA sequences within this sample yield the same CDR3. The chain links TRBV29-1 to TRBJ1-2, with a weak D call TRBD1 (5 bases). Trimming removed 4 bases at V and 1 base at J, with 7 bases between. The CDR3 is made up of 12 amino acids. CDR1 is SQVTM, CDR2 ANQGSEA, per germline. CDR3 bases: TGCAGCGTTGGACAGAATAACTATGGCTACACCTTC. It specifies CSVGQNNYGYTF.

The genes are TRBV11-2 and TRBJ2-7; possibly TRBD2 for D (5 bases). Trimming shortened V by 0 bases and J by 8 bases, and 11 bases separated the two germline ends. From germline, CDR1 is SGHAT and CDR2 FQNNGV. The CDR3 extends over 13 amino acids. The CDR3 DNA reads TGTGCCAGCAGCTTAGATCGGGATAGAAAGCAGTACTTC. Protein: CASSLDRDRKQYF. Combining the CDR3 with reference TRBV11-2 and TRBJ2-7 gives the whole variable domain EAGVAQSPRYKIIEKRQSVAFWCNPISGHATLYWYQQILGQGPKLLIQFQNNGVVDDSQLPKDRFSAERLKGVDSTLKIQPAKLEDSAVYLCASSLDRDRKQYFGPGTRLTVT.

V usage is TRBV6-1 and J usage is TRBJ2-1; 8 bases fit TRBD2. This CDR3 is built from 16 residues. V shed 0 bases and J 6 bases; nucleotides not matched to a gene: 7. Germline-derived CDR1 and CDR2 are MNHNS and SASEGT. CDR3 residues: CASSEAAGTRPNEQFF. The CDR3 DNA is TGTGCCAGCAGTGAAGCGGCCGGGACTAGGCCCAATGAGCAGTTCTTC.

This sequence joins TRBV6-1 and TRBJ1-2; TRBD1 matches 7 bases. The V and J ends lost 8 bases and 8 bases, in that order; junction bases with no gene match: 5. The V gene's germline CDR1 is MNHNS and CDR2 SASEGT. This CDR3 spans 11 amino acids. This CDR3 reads CASYDRVGYTF. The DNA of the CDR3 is TGTGCCAGCTACGACAGGGTCGGCTACACCTTC.

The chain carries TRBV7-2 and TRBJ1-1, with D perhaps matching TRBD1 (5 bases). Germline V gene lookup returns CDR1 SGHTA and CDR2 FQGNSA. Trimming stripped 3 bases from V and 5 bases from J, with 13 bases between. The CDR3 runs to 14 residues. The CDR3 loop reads CASSLGTRGTEAFF. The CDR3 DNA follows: TGTGCCAGCAGCTTGGGGACCCGAGGTACTGAAGCTTTCTTT.

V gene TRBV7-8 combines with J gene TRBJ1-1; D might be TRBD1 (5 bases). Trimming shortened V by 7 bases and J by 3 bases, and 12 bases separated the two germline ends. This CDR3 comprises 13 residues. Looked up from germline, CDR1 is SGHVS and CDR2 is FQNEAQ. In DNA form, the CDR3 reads TGTGCCAGCACCAGTCAGGGTTACACTGAAGCTTTCTTT. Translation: CASTSQGYTEAFF.

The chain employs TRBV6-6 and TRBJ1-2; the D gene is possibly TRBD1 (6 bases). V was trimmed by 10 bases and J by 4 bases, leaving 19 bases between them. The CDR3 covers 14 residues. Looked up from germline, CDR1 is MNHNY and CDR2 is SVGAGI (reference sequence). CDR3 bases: TGTGCCATCCGCGGAGAGGGGGATAGCTATGGCTACACCTTC. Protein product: CAIRGEGDSYGYTF.

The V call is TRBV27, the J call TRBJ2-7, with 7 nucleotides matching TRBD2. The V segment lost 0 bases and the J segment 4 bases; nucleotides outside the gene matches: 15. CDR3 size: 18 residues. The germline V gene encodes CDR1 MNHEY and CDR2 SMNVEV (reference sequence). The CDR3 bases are TGTGCCAGCAGTTTATCCCCCCCTCGAGTGGCGGGGGATTACGAGCAGTACTTC. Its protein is CASSLSPPRVAGDYEQYF.

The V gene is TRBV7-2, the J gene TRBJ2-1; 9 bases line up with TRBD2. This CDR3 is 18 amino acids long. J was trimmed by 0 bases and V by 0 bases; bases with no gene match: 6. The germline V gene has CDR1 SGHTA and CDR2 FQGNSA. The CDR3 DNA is TGTGCCAGCAGCTTAGCGGCTAGCGGGGCCAGCTCCTACAATGAGCAGTTCTTC. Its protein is CASSLAASGASSYNEQFF.

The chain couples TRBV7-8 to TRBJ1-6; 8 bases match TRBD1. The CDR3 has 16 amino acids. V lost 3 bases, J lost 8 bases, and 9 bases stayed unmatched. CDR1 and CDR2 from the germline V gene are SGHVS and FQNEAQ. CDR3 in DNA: TGTGCCAGCAGCTTCCCCGCAGGGGGCAAGCATTCACCCCTCCACTTT. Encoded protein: CASSFPAGGKHSPLHF.

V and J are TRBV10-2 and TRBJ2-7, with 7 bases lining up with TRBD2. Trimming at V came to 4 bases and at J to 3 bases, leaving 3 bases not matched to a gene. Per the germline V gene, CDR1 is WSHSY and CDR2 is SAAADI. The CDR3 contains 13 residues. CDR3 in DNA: TGCGCCAGCAGTGTTGGGACTAACTACGAGCAGTACTTC. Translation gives CASSVGTNYEQYF.

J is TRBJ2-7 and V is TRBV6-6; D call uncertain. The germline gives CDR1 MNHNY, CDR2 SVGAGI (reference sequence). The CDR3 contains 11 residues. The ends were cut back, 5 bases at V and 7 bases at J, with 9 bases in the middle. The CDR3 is CASSPFREQYF. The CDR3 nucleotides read TGTGCCAGCAGTCCCTTCCGAGAGCAGTACTTC.

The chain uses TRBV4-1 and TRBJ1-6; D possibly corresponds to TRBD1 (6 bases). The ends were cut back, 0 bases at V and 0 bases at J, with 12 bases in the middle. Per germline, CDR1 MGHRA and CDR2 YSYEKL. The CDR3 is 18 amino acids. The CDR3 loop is CASSQDPGASSYNSPLHF. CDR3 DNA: TGCGCCAGCAGCCAAGATCCGGGGGCCAGCTCCTATAATTCACCCCTCCACTTT.

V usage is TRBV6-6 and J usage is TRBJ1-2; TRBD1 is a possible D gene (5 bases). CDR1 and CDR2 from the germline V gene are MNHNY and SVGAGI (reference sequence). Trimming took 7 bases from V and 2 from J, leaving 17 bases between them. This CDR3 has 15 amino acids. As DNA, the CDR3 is TGTGCCAGCACCGACCGGGGACGGGCAAACTATGGCTACACCTTC. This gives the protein CASTDRGRANYGYTF.

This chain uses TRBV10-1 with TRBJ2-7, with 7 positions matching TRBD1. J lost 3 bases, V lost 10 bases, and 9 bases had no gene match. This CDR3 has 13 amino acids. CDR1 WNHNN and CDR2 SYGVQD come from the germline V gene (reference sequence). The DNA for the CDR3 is TGCGCCACACAAAGGGGGCCCAACTACGAGCAGTACTTC. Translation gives CATQRGPNYEQYF.

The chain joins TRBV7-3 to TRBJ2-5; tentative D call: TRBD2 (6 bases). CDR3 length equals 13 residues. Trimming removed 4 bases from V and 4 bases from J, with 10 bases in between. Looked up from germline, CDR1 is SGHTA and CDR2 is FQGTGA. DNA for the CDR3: TGTGCCAGCAGCTATCGGCGGGGAGAGACCCAGTACTTC. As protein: CASSYRRGETQYF. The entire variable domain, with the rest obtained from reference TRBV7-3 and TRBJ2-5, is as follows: GAGVSQTPSNKVTEKGKYVELRCDPISGHTALYWYRQSLGQGPEFLIYFQGTGAADDSGLPNDRFFAVRPEGSVSTLKIQRTERGDSAVYLCASSYRRGETQYFGPGTRLLVL.

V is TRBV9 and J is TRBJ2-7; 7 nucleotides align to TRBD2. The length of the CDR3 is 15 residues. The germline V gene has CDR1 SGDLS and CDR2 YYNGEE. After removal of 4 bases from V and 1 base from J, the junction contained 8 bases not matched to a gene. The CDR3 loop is CASSPAGGRSYEQYF. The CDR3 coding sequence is TGTGCCAGCAGCCCCGCGGGCGGGAGATCCTACGAGCAGTACTTC.

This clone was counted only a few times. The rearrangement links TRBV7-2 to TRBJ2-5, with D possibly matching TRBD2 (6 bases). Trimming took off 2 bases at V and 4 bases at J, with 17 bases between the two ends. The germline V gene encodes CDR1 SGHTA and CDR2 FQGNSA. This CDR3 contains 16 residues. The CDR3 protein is CASSLMAGLGRETQYF. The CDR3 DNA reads TGTGCCAGCAGCTTAATGGCGGGGCTGGGGAGAGAGACCCAGTACTTC. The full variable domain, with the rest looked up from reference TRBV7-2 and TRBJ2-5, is GAGVSQSPSNKVTEKGKDVELRCDPISGHTALYWYRQSLGQGLEFLIYFQGNSAPDKSGLPSDRFSAERTGGSVSTLTIQRTQQEDSAVYLCASSLMAGLGRETQYFGPGTRLLVL.

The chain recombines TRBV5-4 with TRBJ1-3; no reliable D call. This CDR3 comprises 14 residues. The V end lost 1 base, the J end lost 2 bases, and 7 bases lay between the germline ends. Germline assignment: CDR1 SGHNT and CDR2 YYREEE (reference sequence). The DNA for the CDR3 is TGTGCCAGCAGCTTGACATCTGCTGGAAACACCATATATTTT. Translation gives CASSLTSAGNTIYF.

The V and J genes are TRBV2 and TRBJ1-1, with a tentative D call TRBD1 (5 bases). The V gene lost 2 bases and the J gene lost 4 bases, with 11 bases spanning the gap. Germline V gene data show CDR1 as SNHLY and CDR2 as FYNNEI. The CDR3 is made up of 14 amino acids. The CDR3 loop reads CASSEMLGGTEAFF. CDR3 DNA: TGTGCCAGCAGTGAAATGTTGGGGGGCACTGAAGCTTTCTTT.

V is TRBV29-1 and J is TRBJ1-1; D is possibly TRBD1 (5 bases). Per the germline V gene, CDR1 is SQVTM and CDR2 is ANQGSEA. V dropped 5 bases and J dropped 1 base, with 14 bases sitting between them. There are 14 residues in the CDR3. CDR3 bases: TGCAGCGTTAGGTGGGGGGACTCGAACACTGAAGCTTTCTTT. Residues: CSVRWGDSNTEAFF.

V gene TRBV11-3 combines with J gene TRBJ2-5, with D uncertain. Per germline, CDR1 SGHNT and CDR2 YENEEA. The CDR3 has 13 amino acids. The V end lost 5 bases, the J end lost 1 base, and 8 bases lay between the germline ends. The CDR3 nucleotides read TGTGCCAGCAGCAGGCAGTTCCAAGAGACCCAGTACTTC. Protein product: CASSRQFQETQYF.

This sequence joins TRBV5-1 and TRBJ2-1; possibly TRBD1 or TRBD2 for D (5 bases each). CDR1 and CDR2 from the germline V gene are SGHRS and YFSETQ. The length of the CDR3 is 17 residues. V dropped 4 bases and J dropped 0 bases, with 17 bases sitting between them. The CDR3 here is CASSPNSPGSSYNEQFF. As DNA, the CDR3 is TGCGCCAGCAGCCCCAACAGTCCAGGGAGCTCCTACAATGAGCAGTTCTTC.